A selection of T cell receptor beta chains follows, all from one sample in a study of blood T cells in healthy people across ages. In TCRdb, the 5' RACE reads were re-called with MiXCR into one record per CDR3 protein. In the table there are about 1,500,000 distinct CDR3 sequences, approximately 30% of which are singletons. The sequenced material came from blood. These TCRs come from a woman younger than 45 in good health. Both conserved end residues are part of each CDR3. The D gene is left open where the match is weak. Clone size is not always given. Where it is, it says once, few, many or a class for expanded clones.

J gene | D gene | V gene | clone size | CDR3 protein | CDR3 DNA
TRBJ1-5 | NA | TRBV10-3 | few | CAISESAGANQPQHF | TGTGCCATCAGTGAGTCGGCGGGGGCTAATCAGCCCCAGCATTTT
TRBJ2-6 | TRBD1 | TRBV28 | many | CASSRDPGTGVLSGANVLTF | TGTGCCAGCAGCCGAGATCCCGGGACAGGAGTACTGTCTGGGGCCAACGTCCTGACTTTC
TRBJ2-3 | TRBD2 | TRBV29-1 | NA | CSVPGLGVMDTQYF | TGCAGCGTCCCGGGACTAGGGGTAATGGATACGCAGTATTTT
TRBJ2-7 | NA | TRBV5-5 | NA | CASSRPTSSNEQYF | TGTGCCAGCAGCCGACCAACTAGTAGTAACGAGCAGTACTTC
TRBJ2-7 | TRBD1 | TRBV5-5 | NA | CASSLNRDRGLYEQYF | TGTGCCAGCAGCTTGAACCGTGACAGGGGGCTCTACGAGCAGTACTTC
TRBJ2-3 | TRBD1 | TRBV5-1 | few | CASSLDRGRTDTQYF | TGCGCCAGCAGCTTGGACAGGGGACGCACAGATACGCAGTATTTT
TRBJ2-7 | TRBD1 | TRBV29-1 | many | CSVEGQGTDEQYF | TGCAGCGTTGAGGGACAGGGAACAGACGAGCAGTACTTC
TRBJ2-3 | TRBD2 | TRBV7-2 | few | CASSSWTRRGDTQYF | TGTGCCAGCAGCTCCTGGACTAGGAGGGGAGATACGCAGTATTTT
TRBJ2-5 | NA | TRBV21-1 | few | CASTEGAAVQETQYF | TGTGCCAGCACCGAAGGGGCAGCGGTACAAGAGACCCAGTACTTC
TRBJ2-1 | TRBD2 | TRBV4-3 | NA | CASSPSQREGNEQFF | TGCGCCAGCAGCCCCTCCCAGCGGGAGGGAAACGAGCAGTTCTTC
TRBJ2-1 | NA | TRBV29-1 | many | CSVLSDEQFF | TGCAGCGTGCTTAGCGATGAGCAGTTCTTC
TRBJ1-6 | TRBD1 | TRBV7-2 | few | CVSSLRTGDPPLHF | TGTGTCAGCAGCTTAAGGACAGGGGACCCACCCCTCCACTTT
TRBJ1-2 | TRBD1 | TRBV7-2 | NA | CASTVNQGAGGYTF | TGTGCCAGCACCGTTAACCAGGGGGCAGGTGGCTACACCTTC
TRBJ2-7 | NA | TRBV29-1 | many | CSVGGDTSYEQYF | TGCAGCGTTGGGGGGGACACCTCCTACGAGCAGTACTTC
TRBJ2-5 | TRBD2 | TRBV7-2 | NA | CASSLAGGQRGGKETQYF | TGTGCCAGCAGCTTAGCTGGGGGCCAGCGGGGGGGCAAAGAGACCCAGTACTTC
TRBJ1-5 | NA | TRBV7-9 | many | CASSARTGNQPQHF | TGTGCCAGCAGCGCAAGGACAGGCAATCAGCCCCAGCATTTT
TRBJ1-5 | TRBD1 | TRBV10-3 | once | CAISDGVGGNQPQHF | TGTGCCATCAGTGATGGGGTAGGGGGCAACCAGCCCCAGCATTTT
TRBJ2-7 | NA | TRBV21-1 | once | CASSGLLGHEQYF | TGTGCCAGCAGCGGCCTCCTTGGCCACGAGCAGTACTTC
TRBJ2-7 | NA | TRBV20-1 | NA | CSALAPPPGTRTYEQYF | TGCAGTGCTCTAGCCCCCCCACCAGGGACACGAACCTACGAGCAGTACTTC
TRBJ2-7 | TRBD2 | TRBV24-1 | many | CATSKPARGVKWQYF | TGTGCCACCAGTAAGCCTGCTCGGGGGGTCAAATGGCAGTACTTC
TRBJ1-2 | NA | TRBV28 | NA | CASRETSLYGYTF | TGTGCCAGCAGAGAAACAAGCCTCTATGGCTACACCTTC
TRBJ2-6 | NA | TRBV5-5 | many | CASSLAATAGANVLTF | TGTGCCAGCAGCTTGGCCGCGACAGCTGGGGCCAACGTCCTGACTTTC
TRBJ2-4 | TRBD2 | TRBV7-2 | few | CASSLTSGRGGKNIQYF | TGTGCCAGCAGCTTAACTAGCGGGAGGGGCGGCAAAAACATTCAGTACTTC
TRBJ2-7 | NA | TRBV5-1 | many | CASSSTEYEQYF | TGCGCCAGCAGCTCAACTGAGTACGAGCAGTACTTC
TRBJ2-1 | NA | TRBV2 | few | CASSSDSANEQFF | TGTGCCAGCAGTTCGGACTCGGCCAATGAGCAGTTCTTC
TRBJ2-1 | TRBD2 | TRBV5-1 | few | CASSQVPGLAGQNEQFF | TGCGCCAGCAGCCAAGTCCCGGGACTAGCGGGGCAAAATGAGCAGTTCTTC
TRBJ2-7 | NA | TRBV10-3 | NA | CAISETVGGHEQYF | TGTGCCATCAGTGAGACAGTAGGGGGACACGAGCAGTACTTC
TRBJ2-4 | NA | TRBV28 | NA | CASRDTIGASSKNIQYF | TGTGCCAGCAGGGACACGATAGGGGCCAGTTCCAAAAACATTCAGTACTTC
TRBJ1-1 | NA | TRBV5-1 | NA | CASSLPRGNVVAEAFF | TGCGCCAGCAGCTTGCCCAGGGGAAATGTAGTGGCTGAAGCTTTCTTT
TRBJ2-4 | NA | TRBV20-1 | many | CSARASLAKNIQYF | TGCAGTGCTAGAGCATCTCTAGCCAAAAACATTCAGTACTTC
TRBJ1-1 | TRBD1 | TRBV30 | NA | CAWSRGQRNTEAFF | TGTGCCTGGAGTAGGGGACAGCGGAACACTGAAGCTTTCTTT
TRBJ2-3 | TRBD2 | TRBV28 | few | CANSFAGAITGTQYF | TGTGCCAACAGTTTCGCGGGAGCTATCACAGGTACGCAGTATTTT
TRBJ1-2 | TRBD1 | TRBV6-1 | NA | CARRRTGRRSCYGYTF | TGTGCCAGGAGAAGGACAGGGAGACGGAGCTGCTATGGCTACACCTTC
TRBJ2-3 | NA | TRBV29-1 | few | CSVEDDDSTDTQYF | TGCAGCGTTGAAGATGACGACAGCACAGATACGCAGTATTTT
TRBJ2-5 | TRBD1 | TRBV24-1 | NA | CATSEAGTGGETQYF | TGTGCCACCAGTGAGGCCGGGACAGGAGGGGAGACCCAGTACTTC
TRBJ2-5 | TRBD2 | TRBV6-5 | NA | CAGSRGSGGLQETQYF | TGTGCCGGCAGCCGGGGGAGCGGGGGGTTACAAGAGACCCAGTACTTC
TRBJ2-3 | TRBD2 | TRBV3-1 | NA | CASRISGSLDTQYF | TGTGCCAGCAGAATTAGCGGGAGTTTAGATACGCAGTATTTT
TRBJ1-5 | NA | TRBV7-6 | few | CASSLGGAYSNQPQHF | TGTGCCAGCAGCTTAGGAGGGGCCTATAGCAATCAGCCCCAGCATTTT
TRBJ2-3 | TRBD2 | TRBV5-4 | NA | CASSHETGTSGSWSTDTQYF | TGTGCCAGCAGCCACGAGACCGGGACTAGCGGGAGTTGGAGCACAGATACGCAGTATTTT
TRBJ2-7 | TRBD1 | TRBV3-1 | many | CASTGTGASYEQYF | TGTGCCAGCACCGGGACAGGGGCTTCCTACGAGCAGTACTTC
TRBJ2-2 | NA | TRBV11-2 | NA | CASSLLGRGTGELFF | TGTGCCAGCAGCTTATTAGGCAGAGGCACCGGGGAGCTGTTTTTT
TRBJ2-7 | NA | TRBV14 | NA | CASSQDYGKARAYEQYF | TGTGCCAGCAGCCAAGATTATGGAAAAGCCAGGGCCTACGAGCAGTACTTC
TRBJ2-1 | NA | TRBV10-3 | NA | CAISESKGAEGFGYDEQFF | TGTGCCATCAGTGAGTCGAAGGGAGCGGAGGGCTTTGGGTACGATGAGCAGTTCTTC
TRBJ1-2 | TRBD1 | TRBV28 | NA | CASSDPKTGGIYGYTF | TGTGCCAGCAGTGATCCCAAGACAGGGGGCATCTATGGCTACACCTTC
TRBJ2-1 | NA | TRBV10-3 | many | CAISGSVYEQFF | TGTGCCATCAGTGGGTCGGTCTATGAGCAGTTCTTC
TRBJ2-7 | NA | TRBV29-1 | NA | CGVTGSSYEQYF | TGCGGCGTAACAGGGTCCTCCTACGAGCAGTACTTC
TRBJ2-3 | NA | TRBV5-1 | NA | CASSSTSPRSGDTQYF | TGCGCCAGCAGTTCAACTAGCCCTCGGTCGGGAGATACGCAGTATTTT
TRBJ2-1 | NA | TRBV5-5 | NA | CDSIGGGVTYNEQFF | TGTGACAGCATCGGGGGAGGAGTAACCTACAATGAGCAGTTCTTC
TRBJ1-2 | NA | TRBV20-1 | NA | CSVDFGYGYTF | TGCAGTGTTGACTTTGGCTATGGCTACACCTTC
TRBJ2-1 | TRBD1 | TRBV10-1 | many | CASSGGQGAYNEQFF | TGCGCCAGCAGCGGGGGACAGGGGGCCTACAATGAGCAGTTCTTC
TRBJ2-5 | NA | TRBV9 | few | CASSATGGEETQYF | TGTGCCAGCAGCGCCACAGGGGGGGAAGAGACCCAGTACTTC
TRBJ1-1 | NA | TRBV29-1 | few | CSASDSEAFF | TGCAGCGCCTCAGATTCTGAAGCTTTCTTT
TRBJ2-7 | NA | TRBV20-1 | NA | CSAGGARYAEQYF | TGCAGTGCGGGGGGGGCTCGGTACGCCGAGCAGTACTTC
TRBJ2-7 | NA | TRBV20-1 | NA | CSARDQGGYNEQYF | TGCAGTGCTAGAGACCAGGGCGGGTACAATGAGCAGTACTTC
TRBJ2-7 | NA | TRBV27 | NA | CASSPSWPSSYEQYF | TGTGCCAGCAGTCCCTCCTGGCCGAGCTCCTACGAGCAGTACTTC
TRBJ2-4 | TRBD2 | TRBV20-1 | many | CSARVPTSGWNIQYF | TGCAGTGCTAGAGTCCCGACTAGCGGGTGGAACATTCAGTACTTC
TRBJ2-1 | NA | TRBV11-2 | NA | CASSLDMQAPQVF | TGTGCCAGCAGCTTAGATATGCAAGCGCCCCAGGTCTTC
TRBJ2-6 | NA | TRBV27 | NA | CASSLSWSGANVLTF | TGTGCCAGCAGTTTATCCTGGTCTGGGGCCAACGTCCTGACTTTC
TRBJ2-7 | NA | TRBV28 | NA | CASSLTGKQGSYEQYF | TGTGCCAGCAGTTTAACAGGAAAGCAGGGGTCCTACGAGCAGTACTTC
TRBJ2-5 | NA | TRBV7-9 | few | CATAPQAQETQYF | TGTGCCACCGCCCCTCAGGCGCAAGAGACCCAGTACTTC